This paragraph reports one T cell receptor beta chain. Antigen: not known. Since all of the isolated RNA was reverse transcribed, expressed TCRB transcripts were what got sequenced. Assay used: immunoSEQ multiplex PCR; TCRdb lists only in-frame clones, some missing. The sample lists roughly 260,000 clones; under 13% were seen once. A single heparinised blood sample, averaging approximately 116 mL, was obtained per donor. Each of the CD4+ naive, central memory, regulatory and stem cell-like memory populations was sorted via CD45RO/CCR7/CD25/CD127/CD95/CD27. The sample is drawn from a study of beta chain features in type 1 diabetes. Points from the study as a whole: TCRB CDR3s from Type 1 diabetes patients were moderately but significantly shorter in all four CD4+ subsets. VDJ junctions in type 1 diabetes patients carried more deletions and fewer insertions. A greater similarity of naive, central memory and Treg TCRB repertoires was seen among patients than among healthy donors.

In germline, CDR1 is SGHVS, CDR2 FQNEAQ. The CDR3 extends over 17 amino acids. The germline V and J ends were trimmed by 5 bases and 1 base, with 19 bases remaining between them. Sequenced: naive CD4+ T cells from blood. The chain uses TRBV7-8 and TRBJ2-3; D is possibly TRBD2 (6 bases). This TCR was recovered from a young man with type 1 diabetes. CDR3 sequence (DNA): TGTGCCAGCAGCCGAGGGACCTATTGGGGGGGCACAGATACGCAGTATTTT. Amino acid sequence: CASSRGTYWGGTDTQYF.